This T cell receptor beta chain was captured in a study of human versus mouse CDR3 diversity and MHC coevolution. Note on this clone: Its specificity is unknown.

Naive CD4 T cells were sorted as CD45RO-negative, CD62L-positive. Study findings and constraints: Human CDR3s averaged more deletions and insertions than mouse CDR3s.

Trimming took 1 base from V and 0 from J; bases not matched to a gene: 2. The CDR3 runs to 15 residues. Germline CDR1 and CDR2: SGHAT and FQNNGV. Repertoires were generated with immunoSEQ multiplex PCR, while TCRdb's copy carries only in-frame clones and drops some. The data hold 45,000 to 75,000 clones, with 90% to 95% observed a single time. J is TRBJ2-7 and V is TRBV11-2; TRBD1 agrees at 8 bases. Sequencing was performed on naive CD4+ T cells from blood. Described subset: CD45RO-negative CD62L-positive naive CD4 T cells. The clonotype comes from a person in their sixties in good health. Written as DNA, the CDR3 is TGTGCCAGCAGCTTAGGAACAGGGGGCTCCTACGAGCAGTACTTC. Translated: CASSLGTGGSYEQYF.